Listed below are T cell receptor beta chains from one sample, sequenced in a study of blood T cell repertoires in COVID-19. Some clones are missing from TCRdb's copy, which holds only in-frame ones; the method was immunoSEQ multiplex PCR. The sample lists around 59,000 clones, less than 75% occurring once. The sequenced sample was peripheral blood. All receptors come from a woman aged 45-65 years with active or convalescent COVID-19. Each CDR3 is given with its conserved first and last residue. Each record gives: clone size, D gene, V gene, J gene, CDR3 DNA, CDR3 protein. D genes are given only for firm matches. Where a row states a size, it is once, few, many or the class of an expanded clone; other rows omit it.

-,-,TRBV3-1/TRBV3-2,TRBJ2-5,TGTGCCAGCACCCCCTATAGCGCTCAAGAGACCCAGTACTTC,CASTPYSAQETQYF
-,-,TRBV5-1,TRBJ1-6,TGCGCCAGCAGCTTGAGGCAGGTTAATTCACCCCTCCACTTT,CASSLRQVNSPLHF
-,-,TRBV10-1,TRBJ2-7,TGCGCCAGCAGCGGGAATCTCGGACAGCCTTCCTACGAGCAGTACTTC,CASSGNLGQPSYEQYF
-,-,TRBV5-8,TRBJ1-1,TGTGCCAGCAGTCCTGACAGGTGGAGGACTGAAGCTTTCTTT,CASSPDRWRTEAFF
-,-,TRBV25-1,TRBJ2-5,TGTGCCAGCAAAAGGTCGGGCCAAGAGACCCAGTACTTC,CASKRSGQETQYF
once,-,TRBV6-6,TRBJ2-7,TGTGCCACGGGTGGAGGGCCAGGAAATTTCGAGCAGTACTTC,CATGGGPGNFEQYF
-,-,TRBV5-3,TRBJ2-1,TGTGCCAGAAGCTTCCCCCTTAATGAGCAGTTCTTC,CARSFPLNEQFF
-,-,TRBV28,TRBJ2-4,TGTGCCAGCAGTTTGGACAGCCAGGAGGCCAAAAACATTCAGTACTTC,CASSLDSQEAKNIQYF
-,TRBD2,TRBV15,TRBJ2-7,TGTGCCACCCAACTAGCGGGAGGGCCTTACGAGCAGTACTTC,CATQLAGGPYEQYF
-,TRBD1,TRBV27,TRBJ1-4,TGTGCCAGCAAGCGTGCGGGACAGGGGGACGCAACTAATGAAAAACTGTTTTTT,CASKRAGQGDATNEKLFF
-,TRBD1,TRBV5-1,TRBJ2-7,TGCGCCAGCAGCCCCTCGGGGGGGACAGGGGGGCACGAGCAGTACTTC,CASSPSGGTGGHEQYF
-,-,TRBV14,TRBJ2-1,TGTGCCAGCAGCCAGAGCGGCGGGGGCAACAATGAGCAGTTCTTC,CASSQSGGGNNEQFF
-,TRBD2,TRBV5-1,TRBJ2-1,TGCGCCAGCAGCTTGCGGACTAGCTCCTACAATGAGCAGTTCTTC,CASSLRTSSYNEQFF
-,-,TRBV15,TRBJ2-1,TGTGCCACCAGCAGAGATCCGCTGCGGCGCAATGAGCAGTTCTTC,CATSRDPLRRNEQFF
-,TRBD1,TRBV6-6,TRBJ1-4,TGTGCCAGCAGGGTAGCCCCCGGGACAGTGGATGAAAAACTGTTTTTT,CASRVAPGTVDEKLFF
-,-,TRBV7-9,TRBJ2-7,TGTGCCAGCAGCGCGGAGGTTTACGAGCAGTACTTC,CASSAEVYEQYF
few,TRBD1,TRBV18,TRBJ2-5,TGTGCCAGCTCACCAGACAGGGCGGCGGAGACCCAGTACTTC,CASSPDRAAETQYF
-,-,TRBV30,TRBJ1-4,TGTGCCTGGAGTGGGAGAAGGGGCGAGTATTTCTTTGAAAAACTGTTTTTT,CAWSGRRGEYFFEKLFF
-,-,TRBV28,TRBJ2-3,TGTGCCAGCAGTTGGCAGGGTACCGATACGCAGTATTTT,CASSWQGTDTQYF
-,-,TRBV14,TRBJ1-1,TGTGCCAGCAGCCATTGGGGTGAGGGATCTAGCACTGAAGCTTTCTTT,CASSHWGEGSSTEAFF
few,TRBD1,TRBV29-1,TRBJ2-5,TGCAGCGTATCGACAGGGCGGATCCAAGAGACCCAGTACTTC,CSVSTGRIQETQYF
-,-,TRBV10-3,TRBJ1-3,TGTGCCATCAGCGAACTCTCCGGGGGGAATGGAAACACCATATATTTT,CAISELSGGNGNTIYF
-,TRBD1,TRBV11-1,TRBJ1-6,TGTGCCAGCAGCCCAAGGACAGGGCGGAATTCACCCCTCCACTTT,CASSPRTGRNSPLHF
-,TRBD1,TRBV30,TRBJ1-5,TGTGCCTGGAGCACAGGGGCAGTGGATCAGCCCCAGCATTTT,CAWSTGAVDQPQHF
-,-,TRBV28,TRBJ2-7,TGTGCCAGCAGTTTAAATGAAGGGGCCTACGAGCAGTACTTC,CASSLNEGAYEQYF
-,TRBD1,TRBV7-2,TRBJ2-7,TGTGCCAGCAGCGTGACCGGGACAGGGACCTACGAGCAGTACTTC,CASSVTGTGTYEQYF
-,-,TRBV5-1,TRBJ1-2,TGCGCCAGCAGCCCCCAGGGGCTCTATGGCTACACCTTC,CASSPQGLYGYTF
-,-,TRBV10-2,TRBJ2-7,TGCGCCAGCAGTGATGTACAGGGTCTCTCCGAGCAGTACTTC,CASSDVQGLSEQYF
once,TRBD1,TRBV19,TRBJ2-5,TGTGCCGCCGGGACAGTAGGGACCCAGTACTTC,CAAGTVGTQYF
-,-,TRBV6-5,TRBJ2-5,TGTGCCAGTACGAGAGGGATGGAGACCCAGTACTTC,CASTRGMETQYF
-,-,TRBV7-5,TRBJ1-6,TGTGTCAGAAGCACAGGGACAGGCGATAATTCACCCCTCCACTTT,CVRSTGTGDNSPLHF
-,TRBD1,TRBV6-5,TRBJ2-7,TGTGCCAGCAGTCGACAGGGCTACGAGCAGTACTTC,CASSRQGYEQYF
-,TRBD1,TRBV2,TRBJ2-5,TGTGCCAGCATCCGGGACAGGGCAGCAGAGACCCAGTACTTC,CASIRDRAAETQYF
-,-,TRBV28,TRBJ2-1,TGTGCCAGCAGTTTGTATTCCTACAATGAGCAGTTCTTC,CASSLYSYNEQFF
once,-,TRBV11-1,TRBJ2-5,TGTGCCAGCAGCCCGGGGTGGCAAGAGACCCAGTACTTC,CASSPGWQETQYF
-,TRBD1,TRBV19,TRBJ2-5,TGTGCCAGTAGTATCCAGGGGGCGCGGGAGACCCAGTACTTC,CASSIQGARETQYF